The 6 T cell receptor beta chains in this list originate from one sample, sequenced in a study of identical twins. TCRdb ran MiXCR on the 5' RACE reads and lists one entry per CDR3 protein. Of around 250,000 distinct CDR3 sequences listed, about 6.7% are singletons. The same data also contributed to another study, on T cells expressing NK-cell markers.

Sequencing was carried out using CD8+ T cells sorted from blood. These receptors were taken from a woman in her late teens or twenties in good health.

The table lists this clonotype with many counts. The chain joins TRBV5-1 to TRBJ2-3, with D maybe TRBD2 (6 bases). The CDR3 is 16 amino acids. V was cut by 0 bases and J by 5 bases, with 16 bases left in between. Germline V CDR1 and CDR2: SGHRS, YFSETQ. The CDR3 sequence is CASSLAPGHGGDTQYF. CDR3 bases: TGCGCCAGCAGCTTGGCCCCGGGGCACGGGGGAGATACGCAGTATTTT.

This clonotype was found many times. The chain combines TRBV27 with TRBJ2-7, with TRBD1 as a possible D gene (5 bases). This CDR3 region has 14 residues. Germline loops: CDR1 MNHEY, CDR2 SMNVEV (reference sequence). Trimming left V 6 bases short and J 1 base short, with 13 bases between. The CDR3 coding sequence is TGTGCCAGCAGACCGGTAGACAGTTCCTACGAGCAGTACTTC. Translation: CASRPVDSSYEQYF.

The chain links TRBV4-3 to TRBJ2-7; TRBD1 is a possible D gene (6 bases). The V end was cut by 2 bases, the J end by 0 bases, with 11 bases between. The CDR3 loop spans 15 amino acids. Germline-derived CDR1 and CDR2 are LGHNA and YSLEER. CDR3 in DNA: TGCGCCAGCAGCCAAACAACGGACAGCTCCTACGAGCAGTACTTC. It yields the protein CASSQTTDSSYEQYF.

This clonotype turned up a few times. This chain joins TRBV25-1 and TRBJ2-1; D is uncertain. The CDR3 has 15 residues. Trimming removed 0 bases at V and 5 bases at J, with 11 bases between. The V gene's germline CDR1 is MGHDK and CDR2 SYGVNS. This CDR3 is CASSEYRTQNNEQFF. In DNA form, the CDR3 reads TGTGCCAGCAGTGAATACAGGACCCAAAACAATGAGCAGTTCTTC.

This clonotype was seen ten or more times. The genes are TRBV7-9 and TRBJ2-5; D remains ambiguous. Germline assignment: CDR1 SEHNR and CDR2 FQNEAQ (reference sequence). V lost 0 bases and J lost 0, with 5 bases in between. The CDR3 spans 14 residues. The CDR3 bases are TGTGCCAGCAGCTTAGCGCGGAACCAAGAGACCCAGTACTTC. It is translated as CASSLARNQETQYF.

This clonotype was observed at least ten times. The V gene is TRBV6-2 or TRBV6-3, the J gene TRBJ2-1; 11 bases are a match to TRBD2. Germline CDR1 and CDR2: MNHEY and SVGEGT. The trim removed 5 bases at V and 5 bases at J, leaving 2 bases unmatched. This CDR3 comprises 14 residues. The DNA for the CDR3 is TGTGCCAGCAGTCTAGCGGGGGGAGACAATGAGCAGTTCTTC. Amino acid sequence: CASSLAGGDNEQFF.